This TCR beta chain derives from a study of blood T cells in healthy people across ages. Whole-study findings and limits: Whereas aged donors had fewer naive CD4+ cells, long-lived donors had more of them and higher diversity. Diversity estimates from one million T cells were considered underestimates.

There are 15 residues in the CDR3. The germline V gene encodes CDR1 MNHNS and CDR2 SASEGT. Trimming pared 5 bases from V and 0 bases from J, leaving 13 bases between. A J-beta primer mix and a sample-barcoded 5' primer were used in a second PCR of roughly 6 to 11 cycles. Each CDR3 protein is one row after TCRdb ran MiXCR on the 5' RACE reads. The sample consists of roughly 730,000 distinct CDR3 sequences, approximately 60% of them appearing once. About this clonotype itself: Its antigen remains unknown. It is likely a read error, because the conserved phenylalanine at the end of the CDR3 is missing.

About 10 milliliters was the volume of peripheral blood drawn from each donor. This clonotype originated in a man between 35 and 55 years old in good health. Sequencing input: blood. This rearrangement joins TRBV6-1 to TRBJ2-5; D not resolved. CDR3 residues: CASSPSPANQETQYV. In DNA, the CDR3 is TGTGCCAGCAGTCCCTCCCCGGCCAACCAAGAGACCCAGTACGTC.